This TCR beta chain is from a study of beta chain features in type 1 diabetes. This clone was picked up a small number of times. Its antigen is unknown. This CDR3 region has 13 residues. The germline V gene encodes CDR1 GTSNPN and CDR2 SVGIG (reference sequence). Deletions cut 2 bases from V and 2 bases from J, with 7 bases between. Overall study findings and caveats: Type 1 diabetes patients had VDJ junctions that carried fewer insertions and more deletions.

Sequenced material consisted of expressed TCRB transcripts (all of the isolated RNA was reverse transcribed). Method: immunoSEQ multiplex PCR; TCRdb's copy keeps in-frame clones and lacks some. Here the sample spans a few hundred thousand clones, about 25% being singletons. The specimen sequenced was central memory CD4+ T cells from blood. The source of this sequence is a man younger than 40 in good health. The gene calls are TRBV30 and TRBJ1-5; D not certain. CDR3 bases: TGTGCCTGGAGTTTGGCAGGCAATCAGCCCCAGCATTTT. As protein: CAWSLAGNQPQHF.